One and the same sample provided the 9 T cell receptor beta chains below, sequenced in a study of monozygotic twins with inflammatory bowel disease (dated by TCRdb to 2018 to 2020). The protocol used for the library was 5' RACE. Sequenced on an Illumina HiSeq 2500. TCRdb reprocessed the raw reads; every CDR3 protein sequence is a single record, and DNA is not supplied. This specimen's table enumerates 350,000 to 550,000 distinct CDR3 sequences. In total, the top ten clones hold 2% to 2.5% of the sample. Sequenced: blood. Every receptor here comes from a human donor with ulcerative colitis or Crohn's disease, or a healthy co-twin of an affected twin (not recorded which).

The chain employs TRBV25-1 and TRBJ2-3. Germline CDR1 MGHDK, CDR2 SYGVNS. CDR3 size: 12 residues. The CDR3 sequence: CASSEDTNTQYF. The variable domain in full, completed from reference TRBV25-1 and TRBJ2-3, reads EADIYQTPRYLVIGTGKKITLECSQTMGHDKMYWYQQDPGMELHLIHYSYGVNSTEKGDLSSESTVSRIRTEHFPLTLESARPSHTSQYLCASSEDTNTQYFGPGTRLTVL.

V gene TRBV3-1 combines with J gene TRBJ2-3; there is no DNA to check the TCRdb D call of TRBD2. Germline lookup yields CDR1 LGHDT and CDR2 YNNKEL (reference sequence). The CDR3 covers 17 residues. CDR3 residues: CASSQDSLAGGPDTQYF.

V usage is TRBV5-4 and J usage is TRBJ2-1; the D call of TRBD1 rests on TCRdb alone, since no DNA is present to check it. Looked up from germline, CDR1 is SGHNT and CDR2 is YYREEE (reference sequence). The CDR3 is 16 amino acids. CDR3: CASSWIGGTSDNEQFF.

The rearrangement joins TRBV9 to TRBJ1-2; the TRBD1 assignment by TCRdb is unverifiable without DNA. From germline, CDR1 is SGDLS and CDR2 YYNGEE. The CDR3 is 17 residues long. The CDR3 loop is CASSVVPGRGANYGYTF.

This rearrangement joins TRBV4-1 to TRBJ2-7; as DNA is missing, the TRBD2 call by TCRdb cannot be tested. CDR1 is MGHRA and CDR2 is YSYEKL in the germline V gene. CDR3 length: 15 residues. The CDR3 is CASSQTPGTYYEQYF.

The V and J genes are TRBV4-3 and TRBJ1-6; with no DNA, the TCRdb D assignment of TRBD1 cannot be verified. The CDR3 is made up of 17 amino acids. Germline CDR1 is LGHNA and CDR2 is YSLEER. CDR3 region: CASSQDLQGGNNSPLHF.

This rearrangement joins TRBV28 to TRBJ1-2; the TRBD1 assignment by TCRdb is unverifiable without DNA. The CDR3 runs 18 residues. Germline V lookup: CDR1 MDHEN, CDR2 SYDVKM. The CDR3 sequence is CASSFVGTGWIENYGYTF.

J is TRBJ2-5 and V is TRBV29-1; TCRdb picks TRBD1, but there is no DNA to check that call. The germline gives CDR1 SQVTM, CDR2 ANQGSEA. The CDR3 spans 13 residues. CDR3 in amino acids: CSVEGQAKETQYF.

The gene calls are TRBV7-9 and TRBJ2-1. The CDR3 has 12 amino acids. Germline lookup yields CDR1 SEHNR and CDR2 FQNEAQ (reference sequence). CDR3 sequence: CTSSLTSGEQFF.